The entry below gives a single T cell receptor (beta chain) sequence along with its context. Antigen: not known. This sample is part of a study of vaccination and CD4 T cells after COVID-19. Study-level background: Typically, post-vaccine samples were obtained a median roughly 70 days after dose two, within a range of 14 to 241. Cells were stimulated with overlapping spike peptides from SARS-CoV-2, HCoV-NL63, HCoV-OC43 and HCoV-229E. Regarding the study as a whole: Within the convalescent patients, spike mono-reactivity was found in 304 of 307 vaccine-specific clones.

Trimming left V 3 bases short and J 2 bases short, with 11 bases between. This CDR3 region has 15 residues. Germline V CDR1 and CDR2: MNHEY, SVGAGI. Cultured CD4+ T-cell DNA underwent Oncomine TCR Beta short-read sequencing. TCRdb re-derived calls from the PCR reads in MiXCR, one entry per CDR3 protein. The repertoire holds some 8,300 distinct CDR3 sequences, with about three quarters as singletons. Treatment described: roughly ten-day PBMC culture with coronavirus spike peptide pools or control peptides (ViraFEST assay). ViraFEST sequenced TCRs after peptide-pool expansion of antigen-specific T cells.

Sequencing was done on a sample of CD4+ T cells from blood, cultured in vitro. The sequence came from a human donor who had recovered from COVID-19. The chain combines TRBV6-5 with TRBJ1-5; D might be TRBD1 (5 bases). In nucleotides, the CDR3 is TGTGCCAGCAGTTATGCAGGGTTCGGCAATCAGCCCCAGCATTTT. Residues: CASSYAGFGNQPQHF.